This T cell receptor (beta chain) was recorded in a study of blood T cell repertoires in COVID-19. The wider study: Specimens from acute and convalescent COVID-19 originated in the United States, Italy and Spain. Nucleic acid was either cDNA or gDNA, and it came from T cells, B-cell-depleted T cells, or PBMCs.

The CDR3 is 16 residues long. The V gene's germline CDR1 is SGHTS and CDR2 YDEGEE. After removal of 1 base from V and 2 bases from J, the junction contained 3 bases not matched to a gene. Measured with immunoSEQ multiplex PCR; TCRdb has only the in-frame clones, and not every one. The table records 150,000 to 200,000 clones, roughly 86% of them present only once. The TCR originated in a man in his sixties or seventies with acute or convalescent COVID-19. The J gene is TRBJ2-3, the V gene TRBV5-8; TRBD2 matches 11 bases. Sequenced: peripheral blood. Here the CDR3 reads CASSLWTSGYTDTQYF. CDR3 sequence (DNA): TGTGCCAGCAGCTTGTGGACTAGCGGGTACACAGATACGCAGTATTTT.